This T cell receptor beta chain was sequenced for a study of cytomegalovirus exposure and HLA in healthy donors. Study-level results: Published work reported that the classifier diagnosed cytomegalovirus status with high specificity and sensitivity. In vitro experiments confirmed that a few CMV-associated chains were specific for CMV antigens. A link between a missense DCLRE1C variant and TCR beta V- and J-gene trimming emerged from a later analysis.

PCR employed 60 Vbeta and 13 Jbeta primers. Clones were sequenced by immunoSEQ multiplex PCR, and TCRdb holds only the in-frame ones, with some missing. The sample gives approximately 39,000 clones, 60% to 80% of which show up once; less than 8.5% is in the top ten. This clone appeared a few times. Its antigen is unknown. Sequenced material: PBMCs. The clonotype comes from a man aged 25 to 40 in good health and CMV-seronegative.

CDR3 amino acids: CASSEGLAGVYEQFF. The CDR3 bases are TGTGCCAGCAGTGAAGGACTAGCGGGAGTCTATGAGCAGTTCTTC. The genes are TRBV25-1 and TRBJ2-1, with 13 bases identical to TRBD2. V lost 2 bases to trimming and J lost 8 bases; unmatched junction nucleotides: 3. The CDR3 has 15 amino acids. Germline assignment: CDR1 MGHDK and CDR2 SYGVNS. Combining the CDR3 with reference TRBV25-1 and TRBJ2-1 gives the whole variable domain EADIYQTPRYLVIGTGKKITLECSQTMGHDKMYWYQQDPGMELHLIHYSYGVNSTEKGDLSSESTVSRIRTEHFPLTLESARPSHTSQYLCASSEGLAGVYEQFFGPGTRLTVL.